Included here is one T cell receptor beta chain sequence, with context. What it binds is unknown. Looked up from germline, CDR1 is SGHTA and CDR2 is FQGNSA. Trimming took 4 bases from V and 5 from J; bases not matched to a gene: 6. The CDR3 contains 15 residues. These data come from a study of OX40 agonist ivuxolimab in advanced cancers. In the study overall: In this trial design, patients received ivuxolimab intravenously at 0.01 to 10 mg/kg every 2 weeks. Participants, roughly 81% male, averaged roughly 60 years of age, ranging from roughly 23 to 80.

Exclusion of a patient followed from autoimmune disease history or systemic immunosuppression. General study results and limits: Mean expanded clone counts were higher in CD8+ than CD4+ T cells.

This table comes from immunoSEQ multiplex PCR, and its TCRdb copy is limited to in-frame clones, with some not included. In the table there are under 85,000 clones, nearly 95% of which are singletons. The TCR originated in an adult with an advanced solid tumor such as melanoma, head and neck, liver or kidney cancer. Source: CD4+ or CD8+ T cells sorted from blood, taken in a trial of the OX40 agonist ivuxolimab. The gene calls are TRBV7-2 and TRBJ2-1, with TRBD1 matching 9 bases. The CDR3 region has the DNA TGTGCCAGCAGCTGGACAGGGGAATCGAACAATGAGCAGTTCTTC. Protein sequence: CASSWTGESNNEQFF.